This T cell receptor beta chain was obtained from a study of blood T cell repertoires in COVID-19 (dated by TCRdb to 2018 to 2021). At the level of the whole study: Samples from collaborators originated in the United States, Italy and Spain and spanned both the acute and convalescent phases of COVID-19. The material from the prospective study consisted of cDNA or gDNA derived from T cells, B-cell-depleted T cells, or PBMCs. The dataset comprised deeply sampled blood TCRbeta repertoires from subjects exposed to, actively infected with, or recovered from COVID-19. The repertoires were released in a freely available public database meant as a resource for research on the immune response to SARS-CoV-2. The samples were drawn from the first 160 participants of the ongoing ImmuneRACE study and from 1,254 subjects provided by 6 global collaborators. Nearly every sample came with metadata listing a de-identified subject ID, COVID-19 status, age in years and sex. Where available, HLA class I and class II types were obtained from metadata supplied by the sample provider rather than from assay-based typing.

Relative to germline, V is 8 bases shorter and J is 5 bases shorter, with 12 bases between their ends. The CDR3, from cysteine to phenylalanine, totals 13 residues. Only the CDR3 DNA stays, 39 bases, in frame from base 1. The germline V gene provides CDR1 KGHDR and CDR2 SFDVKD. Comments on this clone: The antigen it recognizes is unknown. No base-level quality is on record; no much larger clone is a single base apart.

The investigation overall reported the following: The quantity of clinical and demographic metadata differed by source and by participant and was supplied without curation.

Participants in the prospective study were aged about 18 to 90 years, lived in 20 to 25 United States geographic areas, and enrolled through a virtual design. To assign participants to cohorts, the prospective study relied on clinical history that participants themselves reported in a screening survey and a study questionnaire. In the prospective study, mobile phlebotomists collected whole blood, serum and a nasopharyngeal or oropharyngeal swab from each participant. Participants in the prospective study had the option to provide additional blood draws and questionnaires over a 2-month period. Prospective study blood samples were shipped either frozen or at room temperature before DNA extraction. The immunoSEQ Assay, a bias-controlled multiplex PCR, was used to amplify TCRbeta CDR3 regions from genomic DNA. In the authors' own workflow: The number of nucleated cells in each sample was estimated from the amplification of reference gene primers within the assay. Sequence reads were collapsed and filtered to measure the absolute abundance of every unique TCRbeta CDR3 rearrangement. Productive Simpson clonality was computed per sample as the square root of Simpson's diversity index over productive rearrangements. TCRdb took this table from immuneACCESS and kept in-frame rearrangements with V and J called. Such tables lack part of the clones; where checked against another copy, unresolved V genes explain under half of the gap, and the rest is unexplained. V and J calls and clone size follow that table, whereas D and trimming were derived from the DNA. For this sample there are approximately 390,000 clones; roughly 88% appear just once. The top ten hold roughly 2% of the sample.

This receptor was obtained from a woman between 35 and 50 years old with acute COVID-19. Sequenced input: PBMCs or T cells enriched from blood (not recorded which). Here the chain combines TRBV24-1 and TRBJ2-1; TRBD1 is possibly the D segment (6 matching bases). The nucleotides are TGTGCCACCATGAAGGACAGTAACAATGAGCAGTTCTTC. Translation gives CATMKDSNNEQFF.